The clone carrying this T cell receptor beta chain has a handful of counts. The V gene's germline CDR1 is MNHEY and CDR2 SVGEGT. The CDR3 is 16 residues long. Trimming pared 2 bases from V and 2 bases from J, leaving 12 bases between. This specimen comes from a study of blood T cells in healthy people across ages. Together with a sample-barcoded 5' primer, a J-beta primer mix was included in a second PCR lasting about 7 to 12 cycles. TCRdb recomputed calls from the 5' RACE reads with MiXCR, one row per CDR3 protein. The sample consists of about 680,000 distinct CDR3 sequences, approximately 50% of them appearing once.

The sequence was obtained from a woman aged 55-75 years in good health. Material: blood. The chain recombines TRBV6-2 or TRBV6-3 with TRBJ2-2; the D call may be TRBD1 or TRBD2 (5 bases each). The CDR3 bases are TGTGCCAGCAGTTACGTAGGGACGGGAAACACCGGGGAGCTGTTTTTT. This encodes CASSYVGTGNTGELFF.